The clone carrying this TCR beta chain appeared a few times. Its antigen is not known. The isolated RNA, all of it, was reverse transcribed, so expressed TCRB transcripts were what got sequenced. Clones were sequenced by immunoSEQ multiplex PCR, and TCRdb holds only the in-frame ones, with some missing. The sample yields hundreds of thousands of clones, 11% to 15% seen once. Donors contributed one heparinised blood draw apiece, averaging about 110 mL. Cells sorted by CD45RO/CCR7/CD25/CD127/CD95/CD27 comprised CD4+ naive, central memory, regulatory and stem cell-like memory cells. V dropped 5 bases and J dropped 4; count of bases not matched to a gene: 7. CDR3 length: 14 amino acids. The germline gives CDR1 MNHEY, CDR2 SVGAGI. The sample is drawn from a study of beta chain features in type 1 diabetes. Broader study findings: TCRB CDR3 length was moderately but significantly reduced in all four CD4+ subsets of Type 1 diabetes patients. Within the patient group, naive, central memory and Treg TCRB repertoires appeared more similar to each other than within healthy donors. Since sequencing was performed on cDNA, cells with high TCR expression could be over-represented.

Input material: naive CD4+ T cells from blood. The sequence came from a man between 18 and 29 years old with type 1 diabetes. V and J are TRBV6-5 and TRBJ2-7, with 8 bases lining up with TRBD1. Here the CDR3 reads CASSPYWTGYEQYF. CDR3 coding DNA: TGTGCCAGCAGTCCATACTGGACAGGGTACGAGCAGTACTTC.